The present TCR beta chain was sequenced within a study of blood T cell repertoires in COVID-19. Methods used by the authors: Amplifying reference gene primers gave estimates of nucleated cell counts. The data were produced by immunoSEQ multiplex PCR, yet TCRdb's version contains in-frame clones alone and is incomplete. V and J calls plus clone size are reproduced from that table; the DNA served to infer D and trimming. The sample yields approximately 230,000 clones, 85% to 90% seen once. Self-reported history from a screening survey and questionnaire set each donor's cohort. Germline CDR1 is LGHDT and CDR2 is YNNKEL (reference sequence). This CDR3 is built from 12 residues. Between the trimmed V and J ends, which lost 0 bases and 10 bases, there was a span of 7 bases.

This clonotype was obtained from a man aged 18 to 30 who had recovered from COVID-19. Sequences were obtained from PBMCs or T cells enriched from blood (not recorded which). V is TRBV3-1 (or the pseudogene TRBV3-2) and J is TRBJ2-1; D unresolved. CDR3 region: CASSQDLREQFF. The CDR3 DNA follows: TGTGCCAGCAGCCAAGATTTGAGAGAGCAGTTCTTC.